The next 11 T cell receptor beta chains were all read from a single sample in a study of T cell changes during pregnancy in multiple sclerosis. The data were produced by immunoSEQ multiplex PCR, yet TCRdb's version contains in-frame clones alone and is incomplete. The sample contains 15,000 to 17,000 clones, 65% to 90% of which appear only once. This specimen consisted of CD8+ T cells from peripheral blood mononuclear cells, obtained after pregnancy. Source of these receptors: a female donor in good health, enrolled as a control in a pregnancy study.

V is TRBV5-1 and J is TRBJ2-1, with TRBD2 matching 15 bases. Looked up from germline, CDR1 is SGHRS and CDR2 is YFSETQ. V dropped 7 bases and J dropped 10; count of bases not matched to a gene: 6. The CDR3 extends over 14 amino acids. CDR3 region: CASCGLAGGPEQFF. The DNA of the CDR3 is TGCGCCAGCTGTGGACTAGCGGGGGGGCCCGAGCAGTTCTTC.

CDR3 DNA sequence: TGTGCCAGTCAGGGTACGGGAAAACTGTTTTTT. It yields the protein CASQGTGKLFF. The V call is TRBV2, the J call TRBJ1-4, with D possibly matching TRBD1 (5 bases). Germline CDR1 reads SNHLY; CDR2 reads FYNNEI. V lost 9 bases, J lost 10 bases, and 12 bases lay in between. The CDR3 runs 11 residues.

As to this clone: Mismatch with germline at one junction end may stem from a read error. The CDR3 DNA reads as TGTGCCAGCAGCTTAGGCAGGGCCTACGAGCAGTACTTC. Residues: CASSLGRAYEQYF. V and J are TRBV5-1 and TRBJ2-7, with D possibly matching TRBD1 (5 bases). This CDR3 region has 13 residues. Germline V CDR1 and CDR2: SGHRS, YFSETQ. Looking up the rest from reference TRBV5-1 and TRBJ2-7 gives the full variable domain: KAGVTQTPRYLIKTRGQQVTLSCSPISGHRSVSWYQQTPGQGLQFLFEYFSETQRNKGNFPGRFSGRQFSNSRSEMNVSTLELGDSALYLCASSLGRAYEQYFGPGTRLTVT.

The CDR3 here is CASSSPDRDRGYTF. The CDR3 bases are TGTGCCAGCAGTTCCCCGGACCGGGATCGGGGCTACACCTTC. The chain carries TRBV28 and TRBJ1-2, with no clear D. Trimming pared 4 bases from V and 8 bases from J, leaving 17 bases between. Germline CDR1 and CDR2: MDHEN and SYDVKM. The CDR3 is 14 residues long.

V usage is TRBV4-1 and J usage is TRBJ1-5; D is perhaps TRBD1 (5 bases). This CDR3 is 15 amino acids long. Between the trimmed V and J ends, which lost 4 bases and 6 bases, there was a span of 16 bases. Germline loops: CDR1 MGHRA, CDR2 YSYEKL. CDR3 in amino acids: CASSLVQGVGQPQHF. In nucleotides, the CDR3 is TGCGCCAGCAGCCTTGTCCAGGGCGTAGGTCAGCCCCAGCATTTT.

A single count supports this clone. V is TRBV19 and J is TRBJ2-7, with D possibly matching TRBD2 (7 bases). CDR3 size: 16 residues. V lost 4 bases and J 2 bases, leaving 18 bases between the germline ends. Germline CDR1 and CDR2: LNHDA and SQIVND (reference sequence). The DNA for the CDR3 is TGTGCCAGTAGTACCGGGGGCGGGGACTACCCCTACGAGCAGTACTTC. Its protein product is CASSTGGGDYPYEQYF. Full variable domain (outside the CDR3, taken from reference TRBV19 and TRBJ2-7): DGGITQSPKYLFRKEGQNVTLSCEQNLNHDAMYWYRQDPGQGLRLIYYSQIVNDFQKGDIAEGYSVSREKKESFPLTVTSAQKNPTAFYLCASSTGGGDYPYEQYFGPGTRLTVT.

This chain's CDR3 is CASSVESPERLSYNEQFF. The DNA of the CDR3 is TGTGCCAGCAGCGTAGAATCTCCGGAGCGATTGTCCTACAATGAGCAGTTCTTC. The chain uses TRBV9 and TRBJ2-1, with D unresolved. V lost 0 bases and J lost 1, with 17 bases in between. The V gene's germline CDR1 is SGDLS and CDR2 YYNGEE. The CDR3 length is 18 residues.

V is TRBV5-6 and J is TRBJ2-7, with 8 bases aligning to TRBD1. The CDR3 is 14 residues long. Per germline, CDR1 SGHDT and CDR2 YYEEEE. The junction had 6 bases not matched to a gene; V was cut back by 2 bases and J by 5 bases. CDR3 DNA: TGTGCCAGCAGCTTCACGGACAGGGTTGACGAGCAGTACTTC. Amino acids: CASSFTDRVDEQYF.

This clone is categorized as medium-sized. The V gene is TRBV4-1, the J gene TRBJ1-5; D is undetermined. Germline values: CDR1 MGHRA, CDR2 YSYEKL. V was shortened by 0 bases and J by 7 bases, with 10 bases between the two germline ends. This CDR3 has 14 residues. The CDR3 DNA reads TGCGCCAGCAGCCAAGATCCGTCTCCCCAGCCCCAGCATTTT. Protein product: CASSQDPSPQPQHF.

The rearrangement joins TRBV29-1 to TRBJ2-7, with 10 bases identical to TRBD2. The germline CDR1 and CDR2 sequences are SQVTM and ANQGSEA. The J segment lost 2 bases and the V segment lost 6 bases, leaving 7 bases of the junction unmatched. CDR3 length: 14 residues. The CDR3 sequence is CSVDLAGEPYEQYF. Here the CDR3 DNA reads TGCAGCGTAGACCTAGCGGGAGAACCCTACGAGCAGTACTTC.

In this sample, this clone turned up a few times. The chain has TRBV9 and TRBJ1-2, with 9 bases matching TRBD1. Germline V gene lookup returns CDR1 SGDLS and CDR2 YYNGEE. There are 13 residues in the CDR3. V dropped 4 bases and J dropped 3; count of bases not matched to a gene: 1. The CDR3 reads CASSWTGDYGYTF. In DNA form, the CDR3 reads TGTGCCAGCAGCTGGACAGGGGACTATGGCTACACCTTC.